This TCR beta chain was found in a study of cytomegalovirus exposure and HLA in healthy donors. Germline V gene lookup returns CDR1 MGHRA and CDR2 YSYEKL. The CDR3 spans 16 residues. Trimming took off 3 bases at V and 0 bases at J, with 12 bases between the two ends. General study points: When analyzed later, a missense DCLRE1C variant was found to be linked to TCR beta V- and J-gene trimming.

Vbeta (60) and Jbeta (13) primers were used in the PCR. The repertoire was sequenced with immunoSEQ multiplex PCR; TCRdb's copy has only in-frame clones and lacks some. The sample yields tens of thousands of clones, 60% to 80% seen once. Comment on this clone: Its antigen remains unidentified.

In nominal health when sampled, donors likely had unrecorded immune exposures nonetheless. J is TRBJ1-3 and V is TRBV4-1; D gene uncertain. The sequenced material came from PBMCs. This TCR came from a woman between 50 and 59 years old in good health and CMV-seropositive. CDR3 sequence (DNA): TGCGCCAGCAGCCATATCGGTCGGAGCTCTGGAAACACCATATATTTT. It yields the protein CASSHIGRSSGNTIYF.